Listed here are 27 T cell receptor beta chains from one sample, sequenced in a study of blood T cell repertoires in COVID-19 (dated by TCRdb to the early 2020s). The library was made by the immunoSEQ multiplex PCR assay. The clones in this table, taken by TCRdb from immuneACCESS, are in-frame only. Not every clone is retained; where verified, under half of the shortfall comes from an unresolved V gene, and the cause of the rest is unknown. Across this sample there are roughly 160,000 clones, with about 86% seen only once. The top ten clonotypes cover 11% of the sample. What was sequenced was peripheral blood. These receptors all come from a man aged 70-80 years with active or convalescent COVID-19.

V and J are TRBV18 and TRBJ2-1, with 7 bases fitting TRBD2. The CDR3 covers 13 residues. The J segment lost 8 bases and the V segment lost 10 bases, leaving 11 bases of the junction unmatched. From germline, CDR1 is KGHSH and CDR2 LQKENI. CDR3 DNA: TGTGCCACACTAGGGGAGGGCGGCCATGAGCAGTTCTTC. Its protein product is CATLGEGGHEQFF.

The DNA for the CDR3 is TGTGCCAGCAGCCGCCAGGACGAGCAGTACTTC. Translated: CASSRQDEQYF. The chain uses TRBV3-1 (or the pseudogene TRBV3-2) and TRBJ2-7, with D unclear. The CDR3 spans 11 residues. Germline V gives CDR1 LGHDT, CDR2 YNNKEL (reference sequence). V was clipped by 4 bases and J by 5 bases, with 6 bases between them.

This rearrangement joins TRBV7-2 to TRBJ1-1; possibly TRBD1 for D (5 bases). CDR3 length equals 13 residues. V was trimmed by 4 bases and J by 4 bases, leaving 10 bases between them. Per germline, CDR1 SGHTA and CDR2 FQGNSA. The CDR3 coding sequence is TGTGCCAGCAGCTACTCGGGGGGCACTGAAGCTTTCTTT. This codes for CASSYSGGTEAFF. The whole variable domain, remainder taken from reference TRBV7-2 and TRBJ1-1, is GAGVSQSPSNKVTEKGKDVELRCDPISGHTALYWYRQSLGQGLEFLIYFQGNSAPDKSGLPSDRFSAERTGGSVSTLTIQRTQQEDSAVYLCASSYSGGTEAFFGQGTRLTVV.

V gene TRBV10-3 combines with J gene TRBJ1-6; D gene ambiguous. The germline V gene has CDR1 ENHRY and CDR2 SYGVKD. CDR3 length: 13 residues. Trimming pared 5 bases from V and 6 bases from J, leaving 8 bases between. DNA of the CDR3: TGTGCCATCAGTCCGGGTCCTAATTCACCCCTCCACTTT. It encodes CAISPGPNSPLHF.

The gene calls are TRBV6-5 and TRBJ1-4; 7 nucleotides agree with TRBD1. Germline V gene lookup returns CDR1 MNHEY and CDR2 SVGAGI. Trimming at V came to 9 bases and at J to 7 bases, leaving 8 bases not matched to a gene. This CDR3 region has 13 residues. CDR3 amino acids: CASYRGSGEKLFF. For the CDR3, the DNA is TGTGCCAGTTACAGGGGATCGGGTGAAAAACTGTTTTTT.

The rearrangement joins TRBV5-4 to TRBJ1-2; D might be TRBD1 (6 bases). Germline V gives CDR1 SGHNT, CDR2 YYREEE (reference sequence). CDR3 length: 15 amino acids. Trimming cost V 1 base and J 2 bases, with 12 bases left between them. CDR3 DNA sequence: TGTGCCAGCAGCTTGAGAAAACAGGGAAACTATGGCTACACCTTC. This sequence encodes CASSLRKQGNYGYTF.

The chain is built from TRBV10-3 and TRBJ1-4; 7 bases align to TRBD1. V shed 10 bases, J shed 1 base, and the junction held 15 bases outside the gene matches. The CDR3 is 17 amino acids. Germline values: CDR1 ENHRY, CDR2 SYGVKD. In DNA, the CDR3 is TGTGCCACCTTCCTAGACAGGGAGGTCAGAACTAATGAAAAACTGTTTTTT. Translation: CATFLDREVRTNEKLFF.

The chain is built from TRBV20-1 and TRBJ1-5; 7 nucleotides match TRBD1. The CDR3 length is 15 residues. The germline V gene has CDR1 DFQATT and CDR2 SNEGSKA (reference sequence). The ends lost 3 bases at V and 4 bases at J; junction bases unmatched: 9. As DNA, the CDR3 is TGCAGTGCTAGTGCTTCGACAGGGCTTAATCAGCCCCAGCATTTT. Its translation: CSASASTGLNQPQHF.

The CDR3 coding sequence is TGTGCCAGCAGCTTGGAGTGGCGGGGGGCCGACTACGAGCAGTACTTC. Its protein is CASSLEWRGADYEQYF. The rearrangement uses TRBV5-5 and TRBJ2-7; 8 bases are shared with TRBD2. Per the germline V gene, CDR1 is SGHKS and CDR2 is YYEKEE (reference sequence). The CDR3 spans 16 residues. Germline trimming cut 0 bases from V and 3 bases from J; bases unmatched to any gene: 8.

DNA of the CDR3: TGTGCCAGCAGCCAAGGCGGACAGACCCTCGACGAGCAGTACTTC. Encoded protein: CASSQGGQTLDEQYF. The rearrangement joins TRBV3-1 (or the pseudogene TRBV3-2) to TRBJ2-7, with a tentative D call TRBD1 (6 bases). The germline V gene encodes CDR1 LGHDT and CDR2 YNNKEL (reference sequence). V gave up 1 base and J gave up 5 bases, with 15 bases separating them. The CDR3 length is 15 residues.

The CDR3 DNA reads as TGTGCCACCCGGGACTCCGGGAGGGATTACGAGCAGTACTTC. It translates to CATRDSGRDYEQYF. The V call is TRBV18, the J call TRBJ2-7; 8 bases line up with TRBD2. Per germline, CDR1 KGHSH and CDR2 LQKENI. The V gene end was trimmed by 10 bases and the J gene end by 4 bases; junction bases not matched to a gene: 12. The CDR3 sequence is 14 residues long.

The chain recombines TRBV7-3 with TRBJ2-7; 8 positions match TRBD2. The trim removed 5 bases at V and 5 bases at J, leaving 5 bases unmatched. The CDR3 spans 13 residues. From germline, CDR1 is SGHTA and CDR2 FQGTGA. The CDR3 spells CASSPRGGNEQYF. Written as DNA, the CDR3 is TGTGCCAGCAGCCCACGGGGGGGGAACGAGCAGTACTTC.

The chain employs TRBV2 and TRBJ2-1, with a tentative D call TRBD2 (5 bases). Deletions cut 6 bases from V and 10 bases from J, with 16 bases between. There are 13 residues in the CDR3. Germline CDR1 and CDR2: SNHLY and FYNNEI. CDR3 DNA: TGTGCCAGCAGCTGGACCCTGCGGGCCGAGCAGTTCTTC. Residues: CASSWTLRAEQFF.

V and J are TRBV18 and TRBJ1-5; 10 nucleotides line up with TRBD1. The CDR3 spans 17 residues. Germline-derived CDR1 and CDR2 are KGHSH and LQKENI. The V gene end was trimmed by 3 bases and the J gene end by 1 base; junction bases not matched to a gene: 6. The DNA for the CDR3 is TGTGCCAGCTCACCTTTCGGGACAGGGGTGAGCAATCAGCCCCAGCATTTT. The encoded protein is CASSPFGTGVSNQPQHF. The variable domain in full, with the rest retrieved from reference TRBV18 and TRBJ1-5, is NAGVMQNPRHLVRRRGQEARLRCSPMKGHSHVYWYRQLPEEGLKFMVYLQKENIIDESGMPKERFSAEFPKEGPSILRIQQVVRGDSAAYFCASSPFGTGVSNQPQHFGDGTRLSIL.

This chain links TRBV19 with TRBJ1-1, with TRBD1 as a possible D gene (6 bases). The germline gives CDR1 LNHDA, CDR2 SQIVND (reference sequence). The CDR3 consists of 13 residues. Between the trimmed V and J ends, which lost 6 bases and 7 bases, there was a span of 15 bases. The chain's CDR3 is CASSGQKLNEAFF. As DNA, the CDR3 is TGTGCCAGTAGCGGACAGAAACTAAATGAAGCTTTCTTT.

The rearrangement joins TRBV7-6 to TRBJ1-3, with 10 bases fitting TRBD1. J was trimmed by 3 bases and V by 1 base; bases with no gene match: 6. There are 17 residues in the CDR3. Per germline, CDR1 SGHVS and CDR2 FNYEAQ. The CDR3 DNA sequence: TGTGCCAGCAGCTTAGATTGGGGACAGGGGCTTGGAAACACCATATATTTT. Protein sequence: CASSLDWGQGLGNTIYF.

This chain connects TRBV5-1 to TRBJ1-1; the D gene is possibly TRBD1 (5 bases). This CDR3 contains 14 residues. Per the germline V gene, CDR1 is SGHRS and CDR2 is YFSETQ. V was trimmed by 0 bases and J by 1 base, leaving 7 bases between them. The CDR3: CASSLVTGNTEAFF. In DNA, the CDR3 is TGCGCCAGCAGCTTGGTCACAGGGAACACTGAAGCTTTCTTT.

In this sample, this clone turned up a few times. V usage is TRBV19 and J usage is TRBJ1-3; D is undetermined. Germline V gene data show CDR1 as LNHDA and CDR2 as SQIVND (reference sequence). The CDR3 is 16 residues long. Trimming left V 5 bases short and J 1 base short, with 15 bases between. The CDR3 DNA reads TGTGCCAGTAGTCCAACGAGGGCCAGTTCTGGAAACACCATATATTTT. This sequence encodes CASSPTRASSGNTIYF.

The rearrangement uses TRBV5-1 and TRBJ2-7; D possibly corresponds to TRBD2 (6 bases). Germline V gene sequence: CDR1 SGHRS, CDR2 YFSETQ. The germline V and J ends were trimmed by 4 bases and 0 bases, with 20 bases remaining between them. The CDR3 covers 17 residues. CDR3: CASSAPLGLLSSYEQYF. Written as DNA, the CDR3 is TGCGCCAGCAGCGCACCCCTGGGACTTCTTAGCTCCTACGAGCAGTACTTC.

V is TRBV5-5 and J is TRBJ2-1, with 7 bases lining up with TRBD1. V was clipped by 3 bases and J by 5 bases; unmatched bases: 14. Germline V gene sequence: CDR1 SGHKS, CDR2 YYEKEE (reference sequence). This CDR3 is 17 amino acids long. DNA of the CDR3: TGTGCCAGCAGCTCCCCACCGGACAGGTCTCTAGACAATGAGCAGTTCTTC. Translation: CASSSPPDRSLDNEQFF.

The rearrangement joins TRBV11-2 to TRBJ2-3; D gene uncertain. Germline V gene lookup returns CDR1 SGHAT and CDR2 FQNNGV. The CDR3 sequence is 13 residues long. V dropped 2 bases and J dropped 4 bases, with 7 bases sitting between them. Here the CDR3 DNA reads TGTGCCAGCAGCTTAAATTCCGCAGATACGCAGTATTTT. It yields the protein CASSLNSADTQYF.

This chain uses TRBV19 with TRBJ2-7; weak D call: TRBD1 (6 bases). The CDR3 is 13 amino acids. Per the germline V gene, CDR1 is LNHDA and CDR2 is SQIVND (reference sequence). With 6 bases removed from V and 2 bases from J, the gap between germline ends came to 11 bases. CDR3 DNA sequence: TGTGCCAGTAGCAGCAAGGGGGCCTACGAGCAGTACTTC. It specifies CASSSKGAYEQYF.

The CDR3 nucleotides read TGCGCCAGCAGCTCAGGAATTGGTGTATACGAGCAGTACTTC. Its protein product is CASSSGIGVYEQYF. The chain joins TRBV5-1 to TRBJ2-7; D is uncertain. CDR3 length: 14 residues. V lost 3 bases, J lost 4 bases, and 14 bases lay in between. Germline CDR1 and CDR2: SGHRS and YFSETQ.

The chain recombines TRBV12-3 or TRBV12-4 with TRBJ1-4; D is undetermined. The CDR3 runs 11 residues. The germline V and J ends were trimmed by 6 bases and 4 bases, with 3 bases remaining between them. The CDR3 sequence: CASSLNEKLFF. The CDR3 DNA is TGTGCCAGCAGCCTTAATGAAAAACTGTTTTTT.

The chain has TRBV13 and TRBJ2-4; D uncertain. V was pared by 5 bases and J by 0 bases, with 11 bases between. Germline V gene lookup returns CDR1 PRHDT and CDR2 FYEKMQ (reference sequence). The CDR3 is 15 amino acids. Written as DNA, the CDR3 is TGTGCCAGCAGCCCCCGGAGCCTAGCCAAAAACATTCAGTACTTC. Translation gives CASSPRSLAKNIQYF.

The rearrangement links TRBV5-6 to TRBJ1-5; maybe TRBD1 (6 bases). V dropped 4 bases and J dropped 4 bases, with 21 bases sitting between them. The CDR3 extends over 17 amino acids. The germline gives CDR1 SGHDT, CDR2 YYEEEE. Written as DNA, the CDR3 is TGTGCCAGCAGCATCACGGGACACAGGACGGGAAATCAGCCCCAGCATTTT. This encodes CASSITGHRTGNQPQHF.

This sequence joins TRBV28 and TRBJ2-3, with 11 positions matching TRBD2. J lost 8 bases, V lost 5 bases, and 15 bases had no gene match. The length of the CDR3 is 17 residues. The germline V gene has CDR1 MDHEN and CDR2 SYDVKM. The CDR3 sequence is CASSLRGLADRMGTQYF. CDR3 nucleotide sequence: TGTGCCAGCAGTCTACGGGGACTAGCGGATCGAATGGGTACGCAGTATTTT.